This TCR beta chain was sequenced for a study of blood T cell repertoires in COVID-19. Germline V CDR1 and CDR2: MNHEY, SVGAGI. Trimming left V 3 bases short and J 8 bases short, with 13 bases between. The CDR3 extends over 13 amino acids. As originally analysed: It was from reference gene primer amplification that nucleated cell counts were estimated. Data came from immunoSEQ multiplex PCR; TCRdb stores just in-frame clones and leaves some out. V and J calls and clone size are as listed in that table; D and trimming were resolved from the DNA. The sample carries roughly 280,000 clones, 88% recorded once.

The sequence was collected from a woman aged 45-59 years who had recovered from COVID-19. This chain joins TRBV6-5 and TRBJ1-2, with a tentative D call TRBD1 (6 bases). Sequencing was carried out using PBMCs or T cells enriched from blood (not recorded which). The CDR3 region has the DNA TGTGCCAGCAGTTATAGGGGGGGCCGCGGCTACACCTTC. Translated, it gives CASSYRGGRGYTF.